The subject of this entry is one T cell receptor beta chain. This entry comes from a study of T cell changes during pregnancy in multiple sclerosis. CDR1 SGDLS and CDR2 YYNGEE come from the germline V gene. This CDR3 contains 15 residues. V was shortened by 4 bases and J by 0 bases, with 10 bases between the two germline ends. The protocol was immunoSEQ multiplex PCR, while the TCRdb copy is restricted to in-frame clones and leaves out a portion. The sample includes around 35,000 clones, 80% to 95% seen only once; the top ten take 1.2%. This clonotype was obtained from a female donor with multiple sclerosis, enrolled in a pregnancy study. The source material was PBMCs (not recorded whether the cells were cultured). V is TRBV9 and J is TRBJ2-2; possible D gene TRBD2, 5 bases. CDR3 nucleotides: TGTGCCAGCAGCCGAAGTAGCGCGAACACCGGGGAGCTGTTTTTT. Its protein product is CASSRSSANTGELFF.